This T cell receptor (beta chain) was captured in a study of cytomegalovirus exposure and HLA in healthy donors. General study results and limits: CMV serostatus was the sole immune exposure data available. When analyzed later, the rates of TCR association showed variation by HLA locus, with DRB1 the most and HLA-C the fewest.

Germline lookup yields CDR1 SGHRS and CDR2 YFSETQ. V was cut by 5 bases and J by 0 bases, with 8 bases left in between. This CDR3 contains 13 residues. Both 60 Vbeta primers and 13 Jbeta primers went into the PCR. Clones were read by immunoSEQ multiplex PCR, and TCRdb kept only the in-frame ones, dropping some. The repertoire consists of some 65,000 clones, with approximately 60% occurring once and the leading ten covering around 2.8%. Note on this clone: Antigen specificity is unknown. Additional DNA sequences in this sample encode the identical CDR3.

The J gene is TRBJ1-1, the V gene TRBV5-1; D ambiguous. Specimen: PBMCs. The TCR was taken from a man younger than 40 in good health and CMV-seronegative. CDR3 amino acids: CASRQNMNTEAFF. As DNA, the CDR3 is TGCGCCAGCAGACAGAACATGAACACTGAAGCTTTCTTT.